These T cell receptor beta chains were read from a single sample in a study of breast tumors, draining lymph nodes, adjacent tissues. TCRdb independently ran MiXCR on the multiplex PCR reads; one entry per CDR3 protein. In the table there are some 250,000 distinct CDR3 sequences, about 34% of which are singletons. Sequencing was done on a sample of axillary lymph node tissue. The source is a female donor with breast cancer. Some clones in this sample may be carry-over from other donors' samples. The CDR3 runs from the conserved cysteine through the conserved F or W. The D gene is left open where the match is weak. Only some rows state a clone size, as once, few, many or a class for expanded clones.

j_gene	d_gene	abundance	v_gene	CDR3aa	CDR3nt
TRBJ2-2	.	once	TRBV9	CASSGHANTGELFF	TGTGCCAGCAGCGGACATGCTAACACCGGGGAGCTGTTTTTT
TRBJ1-2	TRBD1	.	TRBV10-3	CATGQGATNYGYTF	TGTGCCACTGGACAGGGGGCCACTAACTATGGCTACACCTTC
TRBJ2-5	.	few	TRBV14	CASSQDTGARETQYF	TGTGCCAGCAGCCAAGATACGGGTGCTCGGGAGACCCAGTACTTC
TRBJ2-1	.	many	TRBV2	CASSAGGLYNEQFF	TGTGCCAGCAGTGCCGGGGGTCTCTACAATGAGCAGTTCTTC
TRBJ2-2	TRBD2	.	TRBV19	CASSAHSGGAPTGELFF	TGTGCCAGCAGTGCCCACAGCGGGGGGGCCCCAACCGGGGAGCTGTTTTTT
TRBJ1-3	.	.	TRBV5-4	CASSWGPSSGNTIYF	TGTGCCAGCAGCTGGGGCCCGAGCTCTGGAAACACCATATATTTT
TRBJ1-5	TRBD1	.	TRBV6-6	CASSHPGQVNQPQHF	TGTGCCAGCAGTCACCCGGGACAGGTCAATCAGCCCCAGCATTTT
TRBJ2-1	TRBD2	few	TRBV6-5	CASSWLTSGSYNEQFF	TGTGCCAGCAGTTGGCTTACTAGCGGATCCTACAATGAGCAGTTCTTC
TRBJ2-7	.	many	TRBV7-8	CASSFSRGFYEQYF	TGTGCCAGCAGCTTCTCTAGGGGTTTCTACGAGCAGTACTTC
TRBJ2-2	.	many	TRBV20-1	CSARDLAGELFF	TGCAGTGCTAGAGATTTGGCCGGGGAGCTGTTTTTT